This TCR beta chain appears in the sequencing data of a study of cytomegalovirus exposure and HLA in healthy donors (dated by TCRdb to 2016 to 2017). Turning to the overall study: In an earlier analysis of around 540 of the donors, 276 Gb of sequence data and 100 million or so unique TCR beta sequences from 150 million to 200 million T cells were reported. An early release that covered fewer than 750 HLA-typed donors contained approximately 300 gigabases of sequencing data and some 87 million unique TCR sequences. Of the roughly 400 genotyped donors, about 80% fell in the genetic ancestry cluster associated with self-reported Caucasian donors. The study aimed to test whether cataloging public T cell receptors could reveal signatures of past pathogen exposure. The study profiled the T cell repertoires of 500 to 800 subjects by immunosequencing and related them to cytomegalovirus serostatus. A separate validation cohort of 90 to 150 different subjects was used in addition to the roughly 640-subject first cohort. To predict cytomegalovirus infection status, the study combined high-throughput TCR immunosequencing, statistical association of individual TCRs with disease status, and machine learning. A later analysis re-examined previously published TCR beta repertoires from roughly 720 donors and added high-resolution HLA genotyping to investigate patterns of TCR occurrence. Rather than using new phenotypic data, the later analysis identified candidate immune exposures from TCR beta sequences and from how often those sequences occurred across donors. In an earlier analysis of 500 to 650 of the donors, high-throughput TCR beta sequencing was used to judge whether each TCR beta V gene segment behaved as functional or pseudogenic. Donor age, sex, ethnicity and CMV serostatus were compiled alongside the repertoire data. A later genetic analysis used genome-wide SNP genotypes for about 60% of the roughly 700 donors, treating that subset as a discovery cohort. All discovery cohort repertoires had been generated using a single sequencing platform. Both class I and class II loci were covered by HLA typing, at four-digit resolution. The number of typed donors differed by locus: 629-630 for A, B, C, DRB1 and DQB1; approximately 520 for DQA1; some 610 for DPA1; and 450 to 480 for DPB1. Because of strong linkage in the cohort, four or five DR-DQ haplotypes were treated as single units for association and clustering. On average, around 240,000 unique TCR beta nucleotide sequences were sequenced per donor among more than 350 genotyped donors of the cohort, with roughly 20% of those sequences being non-productive. What the research found in general, with its limitations: An association between a missense DCLRE1C variant and V-gene and J-gene trimming of TCR beta chains was found in a later genetic analysis and replicated in an independent cohort. The classifier was reported to diagnose cytomegalovirus status with high specificity and sensitivity in both the original and validation cohorts. Correlated functional status among segregating V segments might be attributable to linkage disequilibrium, but an unknown experimental factor could not be ruled out. Only TCR beta chains were sequenced in this cohort, and the absence of alpha or paired-chain data limited detectable features. According to a later genetic analysis, donors in an Asian-associated ancestry cluster had fewer N-insertions in productive TCRs than the roughly 670-donor mean. In the study, roughly 160 TCR beta chains were listed as associated with cytomegalovirus. Because some donors lacked HLA typing at each locus, the association tests relied only on the typed subset. A later analysis found that most CMV-associated TCR beta chains appeared HLA-restricted, with HLA associations seemingly driven largely by CMV exposure. According to a later analysis, parvovirus B19, influenza, CMV and Epstein-Barr virus appeared linked to several top co-occurrence clusters. In a later analysis, HLA-associated TCR beta chains were found to be more clonally expanded and to have lower generation probabilities than equally common non-associated chains. A cluster of highly shared sequence variants was judged likely to represent a technical artifact of the sequencing pipeline. The only immune exposure information available for the cohort was CMV serostatus. In an earlier analysis of around 600 of the donors, most TCR beta V segments appeared in productive rearrangements about 87% or about 30% of the time, broadly matching IMGT annotations. Most TCR sequences were observed very rarely across donors, whereas some public TCRs were present in many individuals. Roughly uniform sequencing depth across donors was assumed in presence/absence analyses, although this assumption may not hold. In a later analysis, the rate of TCR association differed among HLA loci, with DRB1 alleles having the most associated TCRs and HLA-C alleles having the fewest. Three of the identified cytomegalovirus-associated TCR beta chains were confirmed in vitro to be specific for cytomegalovirus antigens. A further reported finding was that TCR beta sequences accurately predicted the HLA-A and HLA-B alleles for most subjects in the first cohort. When HLA alleles, especially DR and DQ, strongly co-occurred, TCR associations were difficult to assign to individual alleles. It was suggested by the authors that the approach could potentially be generalized to other disease states and immunological phenotypes. The earlier analysis of 587 of the donors excluded around 17 rarely observed V segments, including chromosome 9 orphons, because counts were too low. Specific HLA alleles were associated with 16,951 TCR beta sequences at a false discovery rate of 0.05 in a later analysis.

In total, about 650 healthy bone marrow donors made up the cohort. At the time of sampling, every cohort member was nominally healthy, though immune exposures that went unrecorded were likely present. Of the 666 cohort members, nearly 300 had a positive CMV serostatus and about 400 had a negative one, while no CMV serostatus was recorded for the donor. Every donor gave a peripheral blood sample, and the peripheral blood mononuclear cells from that sample were used for TCR beta sequencing. The Qiagen DNeasy Blood Extraction Kit was used to extract genomic DNA from the blood cell samples. As to this clone: Its antigen target is currently unknown. Within one base of it there is no much larger clone, and no base qualities were kept.

The library was produced with the immunoSEQ multiplex PCR assay. The multiplex PCR relied on a mix of 60 forward primers for TCR Vbeta segments and 13 reverse primers for TCR Jbeta segments. A multiplex PCR assay on genomic DNA amplified the CDR3 region of rearranged TCR beta genes. Amplified TCR beta libraries were sequenced as 87-base-pair reads on the Illumina HiSeq System. As for how the authors treated the data: In a later analysis, roughly 80 million unique TCR beta chains were counted across the roughly 670 repertoires, and roughly 11 million of these chains were shared by at least two donors. Raw reads were error-corrected and collapsed into unique sequences by a nearest-neighbor algorithm in which closely related sequences were merged to remove PCR and sequencing errors. To assign V, D and J gene segments, CDR3 sequences were aligned to IMGT reference sequences. Each retained sequence needed at least a six-nucleotide match to both a V gene segment and a J gene segment. Rearrangements were called productive when the CDR3 lacked stop codons and stayed in frame with V and J; all others were non-productive. CDR3 was defined according to IMGT convention as the region running from the second conserved V-encoded cysteine to the conserved J-encoded phenylalanine. In an earlier analysis of 550 to 650 of the donors, sequences lacking an unambiguous match to a single V gene segment were excluded. An earlier analysis of fewer than 750 of the donors called V segments functional above 56.7% productive rearrangements and segregating when the between-donor standard deviation exceeded 5%. A statistical classification framework was built for diagnosing cytomegalovirus status from the catalog of TCR beta chain sequences. V and J gene assignment, in a later analysis, came from comparing TCR nucleotide sequences with IMGT/GENE-DB human TR gene sequences. In a later analysis, CDR3 sequences and most-parsimonious VDJ recombination scenarios were assigned using the TCRdist pipeline. In a later analysis, each TCR beta chain was defined by its CDR3 amino acid sequence together with its V-gene family, and reads lacking a unique V-gene family were excluded. To address suspected cross-contamination and a sequencing artifact, a later analysis removed a few hundred highly shared, low-generation-probability nucleotide sequences. For each public chain, a later analysis derived a clonal expansion index from normalized ranks of inferred template counts within each repertoire. In a later analysis, generation probabilities were computed using a VDJ recombination model fitted to out-of-frame rearrangements, and the results were checked against IGoR. In a later analysis, TCR-TCR, TCR-HLA and TCR-CMV co-occurrence was scored with hypergeometric tests, and a repertoire-size bias correction was applied to TCR pairs. To estimate false discovery rates, a later analysis permuted the HLA or CMV assignments 20 times. In a later analysis, co-occurring TCRs were grouped using DBSCAN, with TCRdist sequence similarity added in when clustering inside HLA-allele-positive subsets. Repertoires with fewer than 30,000 or more than 120,000 public chains were left out of co-occurrence clustering, as were a handful of repertoires with anomalous nucleotide sharing. The immuneACCESS repertoire file appears here via TCRdb, limited to in-frame rearrangements. These files lack a portion of the clones; in checked studies, under half of the deficit traces to unresolved V genes, and the cause of the others is not known. V and J calls and clone size are those listed in that table; D and trimming were worked out from the DNA. The sample table holds more than 85,000 clones, of which about three fifths were seen once. The top ten constitute approximately 4.3% of the sample.

The receptor's source is a human donor in good health. Sequenced: PBMCs.

The DNA sequence reads TGTGCCAGCAGCCGGGACAGGGGGTACGAGCAGTACTTC. It is translated as CASSRDRGYEQYF. The chain uses TRBV2 and TRBJ2-7, with TRBD1 identical over 11 junction bases. CDR1 and CDR2 (SNHLY, FYNNEI) derive from the germline V gene. Inclusive of the bounding cysteine and phenylalanine, the CDR3 is 13 residues long. Of all the DNA, just the CDR3 is kept, 39 bases in frame from base 1. Unmatched junction bases come to 2, with V trimmed by 6 bases and J by 4 bases. With the rest looked up from the reference TRBV2 and TRBJ2-7 genes rather than sequenced, the full variable domain is EPEVTQTPSHQVTQMGQEVILRCVPISNHLYFYWYRQILGQKVEFLVSFYNNEISEKSEIFDDQFSVERPDGSNFTLKIRSTKLEDSAMYFCASSRDRGYEQYFGPGTRLTVT.